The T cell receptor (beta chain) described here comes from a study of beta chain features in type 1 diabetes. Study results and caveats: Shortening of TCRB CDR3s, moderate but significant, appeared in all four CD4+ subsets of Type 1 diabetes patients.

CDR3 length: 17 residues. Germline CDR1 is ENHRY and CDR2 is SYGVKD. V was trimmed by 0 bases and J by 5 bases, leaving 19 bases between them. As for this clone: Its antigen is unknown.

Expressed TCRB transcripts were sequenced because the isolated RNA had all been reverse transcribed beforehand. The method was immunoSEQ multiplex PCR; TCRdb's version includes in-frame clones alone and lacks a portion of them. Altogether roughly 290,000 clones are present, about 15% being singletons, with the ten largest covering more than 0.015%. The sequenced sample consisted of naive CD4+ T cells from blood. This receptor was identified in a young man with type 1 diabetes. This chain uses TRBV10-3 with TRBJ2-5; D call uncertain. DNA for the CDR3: TGTGCCATCAGTGAGTCGATTAGACCGACCGGGTATGAGACCCAGTACTTC. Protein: CAISESIRPTGYETQYF.